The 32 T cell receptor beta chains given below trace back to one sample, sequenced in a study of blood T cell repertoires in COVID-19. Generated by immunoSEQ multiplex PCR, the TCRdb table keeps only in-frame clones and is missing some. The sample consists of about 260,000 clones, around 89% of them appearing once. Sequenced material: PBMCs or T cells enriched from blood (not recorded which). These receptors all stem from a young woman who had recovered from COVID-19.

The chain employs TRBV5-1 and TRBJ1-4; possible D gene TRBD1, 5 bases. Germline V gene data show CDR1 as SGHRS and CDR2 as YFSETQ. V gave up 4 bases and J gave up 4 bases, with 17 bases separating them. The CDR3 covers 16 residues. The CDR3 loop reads CASSKGIGTHNEKLFF. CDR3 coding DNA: TGCGCCAGCAGCAAAGGAATCGGGACTCATAATGAAAAACTGTTTTTT.

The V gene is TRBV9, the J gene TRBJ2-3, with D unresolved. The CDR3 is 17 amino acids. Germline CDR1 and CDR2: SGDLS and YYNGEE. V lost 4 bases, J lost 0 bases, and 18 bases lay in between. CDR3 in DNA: TGTGCCAGCAGCCTCCGAGGCGTCAGTTCTAGCACAGATACGCAGTATTTT. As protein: CASSLRGVSSSTDTQYF.

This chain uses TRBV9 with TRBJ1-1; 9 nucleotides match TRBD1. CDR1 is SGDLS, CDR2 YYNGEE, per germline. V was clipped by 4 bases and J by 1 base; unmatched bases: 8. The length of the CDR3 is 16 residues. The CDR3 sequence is CASSRGDRVGNTEAFF. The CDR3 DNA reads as TGTGCCAGCAGCCGAGGGGACAGGGTGGGGAACACTGAAGCTTTCTTT. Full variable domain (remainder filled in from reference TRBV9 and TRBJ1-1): DSGVTQTPKHLITATGQRVTLRCSPRSGDLSVYWYQQSLDQGLQFLIQYYNGEERAKGNILERFSAQQFPDLHSELNLSSLELGDSALYFCASSRGDRVGNTEAFFGQGTRLTVV.

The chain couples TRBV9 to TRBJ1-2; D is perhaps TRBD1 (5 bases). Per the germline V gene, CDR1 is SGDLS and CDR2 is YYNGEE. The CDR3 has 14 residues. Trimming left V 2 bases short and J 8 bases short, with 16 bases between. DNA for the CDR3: TGTGCCAGCAGCGTTGGTAGGGGAATGGGCGGCTACACCTTC. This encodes CASSVGRGMGGYTF.

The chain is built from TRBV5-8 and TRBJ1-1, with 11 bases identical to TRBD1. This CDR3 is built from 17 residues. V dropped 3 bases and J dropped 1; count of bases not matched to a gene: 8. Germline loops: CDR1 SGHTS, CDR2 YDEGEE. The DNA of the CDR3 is TGTGCCAGCAGCTGGGGGACAGGGGGGAATGGGAACACTGAAGCTTTCTTT. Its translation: CASSWGTGGNGNTEAFF.

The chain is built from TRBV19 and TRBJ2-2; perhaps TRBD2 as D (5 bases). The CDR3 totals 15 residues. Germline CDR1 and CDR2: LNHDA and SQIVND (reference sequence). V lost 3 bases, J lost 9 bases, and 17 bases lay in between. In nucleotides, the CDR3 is TGTGCCAGTAGTATTACTCCGGGGTTGATCCGGGAGCTGTTTTTT. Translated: CASSITPGLIRELFF.

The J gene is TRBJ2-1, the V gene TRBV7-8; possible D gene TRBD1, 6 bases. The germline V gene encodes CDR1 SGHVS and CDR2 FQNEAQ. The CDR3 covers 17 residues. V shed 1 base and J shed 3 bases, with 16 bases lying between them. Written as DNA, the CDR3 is TGTGCCAGCAGCTTAGAACAGGGCTTGAGAAGCTACAATGAGCAGTTCTTC. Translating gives CASSLEQGLRSYNEQFF.

For the CDR3, the DNA is TGCGCCAGCAGCTTGTTGAGCGGGGCTACGAACAATGAGCAGTTCTTC. Its protein product is CASSLLSGATNNEQFF. The chain carries TRBV5-1 and TRBJ2-1, with 7 bases that match TRBD2. The CDR3 runs to 16 residues. V trimming: 1 base; J trimming: 5 bases; junction bases outside the gene matches: 9. Germline values: CDR1 SGHRS, CDR2 YFSETQ.

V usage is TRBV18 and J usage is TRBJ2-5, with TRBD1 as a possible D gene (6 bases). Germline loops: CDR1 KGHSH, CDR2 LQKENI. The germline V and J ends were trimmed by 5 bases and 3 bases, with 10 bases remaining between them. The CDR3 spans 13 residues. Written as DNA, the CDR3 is TGTGCCAGCTCATCAAAGGGGGAAGAGACCCAGTACTTC. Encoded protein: CASSSKGEETQYF.

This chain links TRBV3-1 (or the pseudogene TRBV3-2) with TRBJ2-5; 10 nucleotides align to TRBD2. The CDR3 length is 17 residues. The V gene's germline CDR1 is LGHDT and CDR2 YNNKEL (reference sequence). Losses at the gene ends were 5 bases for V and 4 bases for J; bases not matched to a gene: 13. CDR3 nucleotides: TGTGCCAGCAGCTTATTAAGCGGGGGGGCAATAGGAGAGACCCAGTACTTC. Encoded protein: CASSLLSGGAIGETQYF.

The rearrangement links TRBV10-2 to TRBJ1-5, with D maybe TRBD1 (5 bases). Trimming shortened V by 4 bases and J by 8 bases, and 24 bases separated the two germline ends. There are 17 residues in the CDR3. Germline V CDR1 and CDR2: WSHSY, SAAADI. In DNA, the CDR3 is TGCGCCAGCAGTGTTCGTCGGGTGCGGGACTCCTACGAGCCCCAGCATTTT. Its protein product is CASSVRRVRDSYEPQHF.

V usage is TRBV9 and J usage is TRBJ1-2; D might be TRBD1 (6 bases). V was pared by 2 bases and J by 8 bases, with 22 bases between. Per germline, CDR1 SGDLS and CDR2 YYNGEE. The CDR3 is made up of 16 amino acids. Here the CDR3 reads CASSVGDTAPPGGYTF. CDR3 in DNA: TGTGCCAGCAGCGTGGGGGACACAGCTCCCCCGGGGGGCTACACCTTC.

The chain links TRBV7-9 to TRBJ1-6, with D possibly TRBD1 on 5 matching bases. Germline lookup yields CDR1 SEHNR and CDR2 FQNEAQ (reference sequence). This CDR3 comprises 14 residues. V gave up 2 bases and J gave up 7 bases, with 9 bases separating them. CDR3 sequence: CASSLSGGNSPLHF. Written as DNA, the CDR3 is TGTGCCAGCAGCTTATCGGGGGGGAATTCACCCCTCCACTTT.

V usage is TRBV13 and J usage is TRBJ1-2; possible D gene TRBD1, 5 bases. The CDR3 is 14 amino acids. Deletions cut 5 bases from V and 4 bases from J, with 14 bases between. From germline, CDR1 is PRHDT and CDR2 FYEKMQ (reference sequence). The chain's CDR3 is CASSPRQGFYGYTF. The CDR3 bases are TGTGCCAGCAGCCCCCGGCAGGGCTTCTATGGCTACACCTTC.

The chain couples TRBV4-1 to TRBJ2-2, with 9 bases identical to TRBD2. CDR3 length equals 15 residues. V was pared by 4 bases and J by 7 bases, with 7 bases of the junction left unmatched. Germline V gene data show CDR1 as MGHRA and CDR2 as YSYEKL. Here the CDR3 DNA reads TGCGCCAGCAGCCCCCCGGGACTAGCTGGCGGGGAGCTGTTTTTT. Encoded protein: CASSPPGLAGGELFF.

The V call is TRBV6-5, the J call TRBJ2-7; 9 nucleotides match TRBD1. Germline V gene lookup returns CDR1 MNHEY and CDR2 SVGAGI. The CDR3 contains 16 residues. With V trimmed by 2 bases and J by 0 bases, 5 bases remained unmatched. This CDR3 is CASSYLPTGGSYEQYF. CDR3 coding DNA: TGTGCCAGCAGTTACCTCCCGACAGGGGGCTCCTACGAGCAGTACTTC.

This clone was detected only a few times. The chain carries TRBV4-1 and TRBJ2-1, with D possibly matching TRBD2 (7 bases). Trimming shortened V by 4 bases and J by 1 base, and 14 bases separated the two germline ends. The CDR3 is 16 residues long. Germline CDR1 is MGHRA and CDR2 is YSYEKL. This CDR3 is CASSRGGLVSYNEQFF. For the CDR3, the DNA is TGCGCCAGCAGCCGGGGGGGCCTGGTTTCCTACAATGAGCAGTTCTTC.

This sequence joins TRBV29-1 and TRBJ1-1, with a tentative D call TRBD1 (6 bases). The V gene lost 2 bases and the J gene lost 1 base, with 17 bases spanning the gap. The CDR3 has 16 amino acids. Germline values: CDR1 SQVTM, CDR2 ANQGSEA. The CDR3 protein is CSVELGILTGNTEAFF. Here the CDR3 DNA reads TGCAGCGTTGAACTAGGGATCCTGACAGGGAACACTGAAGCTTTCTTT.

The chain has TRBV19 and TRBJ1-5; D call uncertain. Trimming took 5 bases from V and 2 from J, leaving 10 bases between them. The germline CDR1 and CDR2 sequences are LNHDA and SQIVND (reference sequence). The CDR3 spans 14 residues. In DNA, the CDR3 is TGTGCCAGTAGTGGCGCCGGGGGCAATCAGCCCCAGCATTTT. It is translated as CASSGAGGNQPQHF.

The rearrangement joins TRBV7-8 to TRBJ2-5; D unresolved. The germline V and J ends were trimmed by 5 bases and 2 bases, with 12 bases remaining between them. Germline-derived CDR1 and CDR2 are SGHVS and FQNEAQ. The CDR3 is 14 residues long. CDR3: CASSPVEWQETQYF. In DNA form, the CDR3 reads TGTGCCAGCAGCCCCGTAGAGTGGCAAGAGACCCAGTACTTC.

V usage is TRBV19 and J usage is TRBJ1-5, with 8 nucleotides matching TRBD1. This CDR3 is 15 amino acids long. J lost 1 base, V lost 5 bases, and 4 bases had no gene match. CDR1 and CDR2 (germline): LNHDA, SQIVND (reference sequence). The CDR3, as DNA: TGTGCCAGTAGTTCCAGGGGGCCGAGCAATCAGCCCCAGCATTTT. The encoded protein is CASSSRGPSNQPQHF.

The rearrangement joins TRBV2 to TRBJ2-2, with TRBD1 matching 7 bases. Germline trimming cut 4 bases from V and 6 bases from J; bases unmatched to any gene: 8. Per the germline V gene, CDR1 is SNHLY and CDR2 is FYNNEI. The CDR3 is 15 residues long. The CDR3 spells CASSGDRVGSGELFF. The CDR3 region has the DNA TGTGCCAGCAGTGGTGACAGGGTGGGTTCCGGGGAGCTGTTTTTT.

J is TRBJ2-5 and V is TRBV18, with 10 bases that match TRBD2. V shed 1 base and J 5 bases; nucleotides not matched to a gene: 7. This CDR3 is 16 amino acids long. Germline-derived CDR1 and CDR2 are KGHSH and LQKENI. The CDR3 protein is CASSPRSGGGRETQYF. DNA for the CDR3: TGTGCCAGCTCACCACGGAGCGGGGGGGGCCGGGAGACCCAGTACTTC. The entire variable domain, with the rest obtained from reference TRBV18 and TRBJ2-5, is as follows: NAGVMQNPRHLVRRRGQEARLRCSPMKGHSHVYWYRQLPEEGLKFMVYLQKENIIDESGMPKERFSAEFPKEGPSILRIQQVVRGDSAAYFCASSPRSGGGRETQYFGPGTRLLVL.

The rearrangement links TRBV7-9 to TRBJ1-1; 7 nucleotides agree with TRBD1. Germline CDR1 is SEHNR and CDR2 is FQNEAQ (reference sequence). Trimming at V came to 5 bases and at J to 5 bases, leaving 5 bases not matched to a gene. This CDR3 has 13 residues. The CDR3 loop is CASSLLDRTEAFF. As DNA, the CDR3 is TGTGCCAGCAGCCTACTGGACAGGACTGAAGCTTTCTTT.

CDR3 coding DNA: TGTGCCAGCTCACCACCGACAAGGACCTACGAGCAGTACTTC. Its translation: CASSPPTRTYEQYF. J is TRBJ2-7 and V is TRBV18; D uncertain. The V gene lost 0 bases and the J gene lost 2 bases, with 8 bases spanning the gap. This CDR3 is built from 14 residues. Germline-derived CDR1 and CDR2 are KGHSH and LQKENI.

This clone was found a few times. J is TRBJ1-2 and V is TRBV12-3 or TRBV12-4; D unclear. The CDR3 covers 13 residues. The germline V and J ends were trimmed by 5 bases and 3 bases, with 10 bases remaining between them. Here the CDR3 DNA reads TGTGCCAGCAGTCACGGCCTAGACTATGGCTACACCTTC. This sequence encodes CASSHGLDYGYTF.

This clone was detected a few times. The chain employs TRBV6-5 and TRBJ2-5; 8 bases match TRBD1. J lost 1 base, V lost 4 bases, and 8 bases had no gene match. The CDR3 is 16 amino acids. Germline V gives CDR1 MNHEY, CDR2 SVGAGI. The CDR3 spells CASSSDLGQGQETQYF. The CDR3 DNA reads TGTGCCAGCAGTTCTGACCTCGGACAGGGCCAAGAGACCCAGTACTTC.

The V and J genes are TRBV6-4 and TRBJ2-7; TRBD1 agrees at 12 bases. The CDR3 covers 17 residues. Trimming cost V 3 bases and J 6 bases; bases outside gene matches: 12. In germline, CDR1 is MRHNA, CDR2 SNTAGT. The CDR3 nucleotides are TGTGCCAGCAGTGAGTATGGGACAGGGGGCGCAACTCGCGAGCAGTACTTC. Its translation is CASSEYGTGGATREQYF.

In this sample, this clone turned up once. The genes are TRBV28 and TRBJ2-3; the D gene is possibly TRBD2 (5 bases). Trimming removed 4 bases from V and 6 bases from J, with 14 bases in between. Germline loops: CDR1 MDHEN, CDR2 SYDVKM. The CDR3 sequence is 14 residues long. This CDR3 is CASSSTSLLDTQYF. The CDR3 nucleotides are TGTGCCAGCAGTTCAACTAGTCTCTTGGATACGCAGTATTTT. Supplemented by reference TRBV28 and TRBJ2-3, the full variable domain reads DVKVTQSSRYLVKRTGEKVFLECVQDMDHENMFWYRQDPGLGLRLIYFSYDVKMKEKGDIPEGYSVSREKKERFSLILESASTNQTSMYLCASSSTSLLDTQYFGPGTRLTVL.

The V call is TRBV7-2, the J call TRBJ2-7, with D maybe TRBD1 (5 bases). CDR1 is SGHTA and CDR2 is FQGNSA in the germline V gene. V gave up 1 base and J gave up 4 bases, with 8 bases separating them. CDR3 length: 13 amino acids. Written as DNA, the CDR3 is TGTGCCAGCAGCTTAGGCAGGGTGTACGAGCAGTACTTC. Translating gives CASSLGRVYEQYF.

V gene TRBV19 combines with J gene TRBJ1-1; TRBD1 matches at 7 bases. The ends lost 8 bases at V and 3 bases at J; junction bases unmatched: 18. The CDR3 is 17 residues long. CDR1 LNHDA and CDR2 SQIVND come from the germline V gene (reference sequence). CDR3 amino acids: CASSIRQGLALDTEAFF. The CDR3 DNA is TGTGCCAGTTCAATAAGACAGGGTTTAGCACTCGACACTGAAGCTTTCTTT.

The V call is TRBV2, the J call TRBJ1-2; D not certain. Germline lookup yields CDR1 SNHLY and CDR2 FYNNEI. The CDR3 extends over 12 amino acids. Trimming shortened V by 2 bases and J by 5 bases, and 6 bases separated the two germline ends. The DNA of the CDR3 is TGTGCCAGCAGTGAAACCGGGTATGGCTACACCTTC. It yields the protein CASSETGYGYTF.